This entry features one T cell receptor (beta chain) sequence. Many counts were recorded for this clonotype. Its antigen is not yet known. It has no much larger one-base neighbor in the sample; base qualities were not kept. The germline V gene sets CDR1 to SQVTM and CDR2 to ANQGSEA. The CDR3 numbers 12 residues from cysteine through phenylalanine. Only the CDR3 part of the read is kept: 36 bases, read in frame from the first base. This entry belongs to a study of response to subunit inactivated influenza vaccine (dated by TCRdb to the late 2010s). At the level of the whole study: Deep quantitative T cell receptor repertoire profiling was used in the study to track responses to a trivalent subunit inactivated influenza vaccine. Study-wide findings and limitations: The authors proposed that each seasonal influenza vaccination may bring in only a limited number of new T cells.

Receptor amplification or capture employed RT-PCR. Sequenced on an Illumina HiSeq 2500. TCRdb applied fastp at Q25 and MiXCR to the public reads, then kept only in-frame beta chains. Under each unique CDR3 protein, matching rows form one entry showing the most common genes and DNA. The sample includes a few hundred thousand distinct CDR3 sequences, with 12% to 15% observed a single time. The ten top clones hold 11% of the sample. Here the chain combines TRBV29-1 and TRBJ2-1, and 11 bases in between align with TRBD1. The receptor was derived from a man in his fifties who received an inactivated influenza vaccine. Donor details come from another sample of the same person, matched by shared clones. The specimen comprised PBMCs from blood, sampled less than 13 days after vaccination. The CDR3 amino acid sequence is: CRAGTGGNEQFF. Here is the DNA: TGCAGGGCCGGGACAGGGGGCAATGAGCAGTTCTTC.